This TCR beta chain stems from a study of T-cell memory formation after mild COVID-19. Study findings and constraints: Contracting CD8+ clones were enriched in EMRA, CD4+ mainly in CM and EM.

Via MiXCR, TCRdb re-called the 5' RACE reads, giving one row per CDR3 protein. The repertoire includes 250,000 to 300,000 distinct CDR3 sequences, under 20% of them detected once, and 20% to 25% sits in the top ten. With respect to this clonotype: What it binds is unknown.

Germline V gene data show CDR1 as SGHVS and CDR2 as FNYEAQ. The CDR3 consists of 14 residues. Deletions cut 5 bases from V and 4 bases from J, with 14 bases between. The sequence was collected from a young man who had mild COVID-19 (a few samples of this study predate the infection). Cell type and time point are not known. The chain has TRBV7-6 and TRBJ2-5; D is possibly TRBD1 (6 bases). Sequencing input: PBMCs or a T cell subset sorted from them (not recorded which). The CDR3 DNA is TGTGCCAGCAGCCCACGGACAGTCGGAGAGACCCAGTACTTC. The encoded protein is CASSPRTVGETQYF.